Only one count was recorded for the clone carrying this TCR beta chain. At one of its ends the junction is not consistent with the germline gene, which may arise from a read error. The source of the sample is a study of blood T cell repertoires in COVID-19. Study background: The study drew acute and convalescent COVID-19 samples from the United States, Italy and Spain. Sample material is recorded as cDNA or gDNA derived from T cells, B-cell-depleted T cells, or PBMCs.

In the original workflow: Amplification of reference gene primers provided the estimated nucleated cell counts. Profiled with immunoSEQ multiplex PCR; TCRdb holds only in-frame clones, not every one. For V, J and clone size, that table is used; D and trimming come from the DNA. The table lists about 200,000 clones, approximately 87% of them singletons. Germline V gives CDR1 SEHNR, CDR2 FQNEAQ (reference sequence). The CDR3 is made up of 17 amino acids. The rearrangement uses TRBV7-9 and TRBJ2-3; 7 bases match TRBD2. The specimen was peripheral blood. The TCR originated in a woman in her seventies with acute or convalescent COVID-19. In DNA, the CDR3 is TGTGCCAGCAGCTTAGAGGTAGCGGGTCCCAGCATAGATACGCAGTATTTT. It translates to CASSLEVAGPSIDTQYF.